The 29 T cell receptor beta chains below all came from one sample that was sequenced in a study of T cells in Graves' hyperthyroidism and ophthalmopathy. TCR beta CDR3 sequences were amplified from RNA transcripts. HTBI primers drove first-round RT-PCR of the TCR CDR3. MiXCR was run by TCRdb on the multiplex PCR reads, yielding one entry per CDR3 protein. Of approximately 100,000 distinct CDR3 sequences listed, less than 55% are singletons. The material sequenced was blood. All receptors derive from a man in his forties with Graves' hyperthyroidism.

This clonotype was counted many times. CDR3 region: CSARAGAEQETQYF. CDR3 nucleotides: TGCAGTGCTAGGGCGGGAGCGGAACAAGAGACCCAGTACTTC. This chain links TRBV20-1 with TRBJ2-5, with 7 bases fitting TRBD2. Germline V CDR1 and CDR2: DFQATT, SNEGSKA (reference sequence). V trimming: 3 bases; J trimming: 2 bases; junction bases outside the gene matches: 6. The CDR3 covers 14 residues.

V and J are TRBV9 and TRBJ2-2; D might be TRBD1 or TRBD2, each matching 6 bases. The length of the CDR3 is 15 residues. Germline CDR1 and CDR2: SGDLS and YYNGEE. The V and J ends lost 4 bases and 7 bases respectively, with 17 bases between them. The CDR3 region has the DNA TGTGCCAGCAGCATCGGTCGAGGGGGGTTCGGGGAGCTGTTTTTT. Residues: CASSIGRGGFGELFF.

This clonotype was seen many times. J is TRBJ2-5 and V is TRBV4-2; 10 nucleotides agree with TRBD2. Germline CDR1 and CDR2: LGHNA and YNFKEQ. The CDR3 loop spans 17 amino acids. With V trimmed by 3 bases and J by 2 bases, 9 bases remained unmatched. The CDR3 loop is CASSQKSSGGFQETQYF. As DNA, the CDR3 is TGTGCCAGCAGCCAGAAGTCTAGCGGGGGTTTTCAAGAGACCCAGTACTTC.

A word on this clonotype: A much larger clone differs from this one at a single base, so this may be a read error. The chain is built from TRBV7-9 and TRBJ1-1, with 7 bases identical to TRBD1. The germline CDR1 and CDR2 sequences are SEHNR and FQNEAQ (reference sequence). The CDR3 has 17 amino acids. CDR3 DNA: TGTGCCAGCAGCTTAGGGACAGGTGGACCGATGAACACTGAAACTTTCTTT. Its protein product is CASSLGTGGPMNTETFF.

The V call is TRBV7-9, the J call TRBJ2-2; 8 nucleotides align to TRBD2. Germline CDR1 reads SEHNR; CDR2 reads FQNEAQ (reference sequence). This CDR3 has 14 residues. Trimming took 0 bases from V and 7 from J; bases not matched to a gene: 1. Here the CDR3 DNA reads TGTGCCAGCAGCTTAGCGGGGACTAGCGGGGAGCTGTTTTTT. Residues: CASSLAGTSGELFF.

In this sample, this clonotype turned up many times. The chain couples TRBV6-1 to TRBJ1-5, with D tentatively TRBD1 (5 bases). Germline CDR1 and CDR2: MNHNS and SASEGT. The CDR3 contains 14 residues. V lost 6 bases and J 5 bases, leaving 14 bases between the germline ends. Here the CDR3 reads CASSVNVGDQPQHF. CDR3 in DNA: TGTGCCAGCAGCGTCAATGTAGGGGATCAGCCCCAGCATTTT.

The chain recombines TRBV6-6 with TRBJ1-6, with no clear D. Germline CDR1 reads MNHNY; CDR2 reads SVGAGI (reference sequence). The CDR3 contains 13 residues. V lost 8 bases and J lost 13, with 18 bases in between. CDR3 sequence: CASQTVSNQPLHF. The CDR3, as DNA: TGTGCCAGCCAGACGGTGAGCAATCAGCCCCTCCACTTT.

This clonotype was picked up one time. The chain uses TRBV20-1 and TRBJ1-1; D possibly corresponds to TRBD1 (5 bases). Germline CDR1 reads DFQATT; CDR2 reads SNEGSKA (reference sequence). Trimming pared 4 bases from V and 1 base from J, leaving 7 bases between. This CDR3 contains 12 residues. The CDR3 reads CSATGRNTEAFF. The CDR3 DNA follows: TGCAGTGCTACAGGGAGGAACACTGAAGCTTTCTTT.

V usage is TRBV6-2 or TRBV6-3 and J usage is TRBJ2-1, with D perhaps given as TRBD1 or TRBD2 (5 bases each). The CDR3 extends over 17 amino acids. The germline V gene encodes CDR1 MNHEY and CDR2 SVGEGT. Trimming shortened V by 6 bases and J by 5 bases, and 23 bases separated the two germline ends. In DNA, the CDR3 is TGTGCCAGCAGGACCACCGGGACCCATAAGGAGGACAATGAGCAGTTCTTC. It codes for CASRTTGTHKEDNEQFF.

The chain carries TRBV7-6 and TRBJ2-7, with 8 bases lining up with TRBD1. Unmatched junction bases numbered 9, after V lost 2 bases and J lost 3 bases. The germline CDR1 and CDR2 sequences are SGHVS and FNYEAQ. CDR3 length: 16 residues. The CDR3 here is CASSLTSGQALYEQYF. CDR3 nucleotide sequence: TGTGCCAGCAGCTTAACATCGGGACAGGCCCTCTACGAGCAGTACTTC.

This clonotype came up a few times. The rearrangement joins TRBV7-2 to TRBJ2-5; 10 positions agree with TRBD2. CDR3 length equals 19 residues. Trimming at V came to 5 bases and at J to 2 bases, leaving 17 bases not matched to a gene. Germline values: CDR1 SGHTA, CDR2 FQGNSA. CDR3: CASSQVPSGSSHPQETQYF. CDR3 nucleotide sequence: TGTGCCAGCAGCCAAGTTCCTAGCGGGAGCTCCCATCCGCAAGAGACCCAGTACTTC.

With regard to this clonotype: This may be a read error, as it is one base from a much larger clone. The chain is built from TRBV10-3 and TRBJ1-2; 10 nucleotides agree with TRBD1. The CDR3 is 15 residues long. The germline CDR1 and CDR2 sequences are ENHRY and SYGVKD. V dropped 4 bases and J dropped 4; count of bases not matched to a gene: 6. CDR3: CAISAPDRGSYGYTF. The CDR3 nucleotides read TGTGCCATCAGTGCCCCGGACAGGGGGAGCTATGGCTACACCTTC.

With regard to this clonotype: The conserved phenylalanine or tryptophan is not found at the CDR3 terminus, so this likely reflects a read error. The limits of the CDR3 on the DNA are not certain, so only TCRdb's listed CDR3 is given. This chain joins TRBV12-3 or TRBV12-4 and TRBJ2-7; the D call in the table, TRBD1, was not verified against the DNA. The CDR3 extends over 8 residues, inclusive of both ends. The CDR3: CASSLVPG.

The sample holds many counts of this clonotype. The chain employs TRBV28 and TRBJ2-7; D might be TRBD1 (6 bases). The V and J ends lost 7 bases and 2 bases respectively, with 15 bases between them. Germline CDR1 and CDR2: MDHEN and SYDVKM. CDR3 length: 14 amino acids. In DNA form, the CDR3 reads TGTGCCAGCACCACCCCAGGGGTCCCCTACGAGCAGTACTTC. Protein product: CASTTPGVPYEQYF. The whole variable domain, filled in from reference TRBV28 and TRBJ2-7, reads DVKVTQSSRYLVKRTGEKVFLECVQDMDHENMFWYRQDPGLGLRLIYFSYDVKMKEKGDIPEGYSVSREKKERFSLILESASTNQTSMYLCASTTPGVPYEQYFGPGTRLTVT.

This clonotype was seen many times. CDR3 amino acids: CASSLGQGAGTGELFF. CDR3 DNA sequence: TGTGCCAGCAGCCTCGGACAGGGGGCGGGTACCGGGGAGCTGTTTTTT. V and J are TRBV2 and TRBJ2-2; 11 bases align to TRBD1. The CDR3 sequence is 16 residues long. J gave up 5 bases and V 6 bases, and 8 bases lay outside the gene matches. The germline gives CDR1 SNHLY, CDR2 FYNNEI.

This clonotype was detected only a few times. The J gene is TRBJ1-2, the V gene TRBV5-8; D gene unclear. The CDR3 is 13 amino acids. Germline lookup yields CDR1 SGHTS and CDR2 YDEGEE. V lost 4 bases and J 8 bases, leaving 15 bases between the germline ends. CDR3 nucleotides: TGTGCCAGCAGCCCCCGGTTAGGTGAGGGCTACACCTTC. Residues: CASSPRLGEGYTF.

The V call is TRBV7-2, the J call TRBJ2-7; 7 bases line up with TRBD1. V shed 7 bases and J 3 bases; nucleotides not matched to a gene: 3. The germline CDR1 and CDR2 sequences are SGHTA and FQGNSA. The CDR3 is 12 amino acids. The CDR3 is CASNRQGYEQYF. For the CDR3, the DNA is TGTGCCAGCAATCGACAGGGCTACGAGCAGTACTTC.

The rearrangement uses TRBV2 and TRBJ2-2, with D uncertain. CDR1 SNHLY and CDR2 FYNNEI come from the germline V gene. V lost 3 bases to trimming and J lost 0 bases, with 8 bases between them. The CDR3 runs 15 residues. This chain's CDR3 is CASSDRSPNTGELFF. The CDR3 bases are TGTGCCAGCAGTGATAGATCCCCGAACACCGGGGAGCTGTTTTTT.

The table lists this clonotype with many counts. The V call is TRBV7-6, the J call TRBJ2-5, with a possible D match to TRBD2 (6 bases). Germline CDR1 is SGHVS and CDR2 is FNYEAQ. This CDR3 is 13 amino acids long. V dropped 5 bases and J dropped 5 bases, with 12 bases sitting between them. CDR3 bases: TGTGCCAGCAGCATCCAGGAGGGGGAGACCCAGTACTTC. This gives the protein CASSIQEGETQYF. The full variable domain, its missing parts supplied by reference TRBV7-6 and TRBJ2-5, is GAGVSQSPRYKVTKRGQDVALRCDPISGHVSLYWYRQALGQGPEFLTYFNYEAQQDKSGLPNDRFSAERPEGSISTLTIQRTEQRDSAMYRCASSIQEGETQYFGPGTRLLVL.

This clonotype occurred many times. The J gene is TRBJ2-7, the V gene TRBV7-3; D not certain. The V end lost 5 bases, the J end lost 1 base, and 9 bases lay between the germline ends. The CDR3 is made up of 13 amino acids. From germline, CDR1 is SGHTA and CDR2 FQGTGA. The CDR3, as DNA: TGTGCCAGCAGCCTTGGACGATCCTACGAGCAGTACTTC. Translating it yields CASSLGRSYEQYF.

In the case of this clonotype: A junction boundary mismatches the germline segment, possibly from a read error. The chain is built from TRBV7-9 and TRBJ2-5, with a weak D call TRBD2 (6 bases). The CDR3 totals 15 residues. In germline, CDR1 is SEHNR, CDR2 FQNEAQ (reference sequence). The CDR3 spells CAISLSGARGETQYF. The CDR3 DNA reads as TGTGCCATCAGCCTATCGGGAGCCCGCGGAGAGACCCAGTACTTC.

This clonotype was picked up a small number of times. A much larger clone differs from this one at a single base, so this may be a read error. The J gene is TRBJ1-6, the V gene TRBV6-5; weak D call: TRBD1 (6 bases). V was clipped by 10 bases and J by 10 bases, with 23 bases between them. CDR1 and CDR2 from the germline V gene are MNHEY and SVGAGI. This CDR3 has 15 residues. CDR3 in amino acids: CATAINRAWGSPLHF. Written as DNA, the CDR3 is TGTGCCACCGCTATTAACAGGGCCTGGGGGTCACCCCTCCACTTT.

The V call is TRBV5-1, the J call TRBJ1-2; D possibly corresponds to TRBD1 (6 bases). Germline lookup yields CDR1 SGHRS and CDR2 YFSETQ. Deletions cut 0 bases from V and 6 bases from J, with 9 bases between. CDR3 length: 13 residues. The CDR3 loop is CASSLGGGHGYTF. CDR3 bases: TGCGCCAGCAGCTTGGGAGGGGGGCATGGCTACACCTTC. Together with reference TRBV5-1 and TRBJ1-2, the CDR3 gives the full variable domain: KAGVTQTPRYLIKTRGQQVTLSCSPISGHRSVSWYQQTPGQGLQFLFEYFSETQRNKGNFPGRFSGRQFSNSRSEMNVSTLELGDSALYLCASSLGGGHGYTFGSGTRLTVV.

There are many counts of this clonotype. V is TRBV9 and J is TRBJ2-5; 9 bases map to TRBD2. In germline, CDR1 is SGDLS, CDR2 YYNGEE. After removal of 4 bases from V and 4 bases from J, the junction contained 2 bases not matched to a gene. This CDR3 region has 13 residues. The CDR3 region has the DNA TGTGCCAGCAGCAAAGCGGGGGGAGAGACCCAGTACTTC. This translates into CASSKAGGETQYF.

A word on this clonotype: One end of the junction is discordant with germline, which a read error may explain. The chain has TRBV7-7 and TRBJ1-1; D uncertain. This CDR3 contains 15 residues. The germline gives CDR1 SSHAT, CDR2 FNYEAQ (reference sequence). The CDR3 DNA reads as TGTGCTAGCAGCTTAGAACTAGCGGGCAACAATGAAGCTTTCTTT. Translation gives CASSLELAGNNEAFF.

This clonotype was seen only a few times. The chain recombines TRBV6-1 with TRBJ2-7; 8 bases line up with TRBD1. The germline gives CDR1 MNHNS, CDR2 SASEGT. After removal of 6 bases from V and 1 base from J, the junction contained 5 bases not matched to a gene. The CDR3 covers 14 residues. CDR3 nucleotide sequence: TGTGCCAGCAGCTTGACAGGGGCATCCTACGAGCAGTACTTC. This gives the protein CASSLTGASYEQYF.

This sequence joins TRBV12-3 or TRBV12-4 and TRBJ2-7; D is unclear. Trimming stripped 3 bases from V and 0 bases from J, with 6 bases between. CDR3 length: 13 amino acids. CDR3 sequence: CASSFASSYEQYF. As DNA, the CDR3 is TGTGCCAGCAGTTTTGCGAGCTCCTACGAGCAGTACTTC.

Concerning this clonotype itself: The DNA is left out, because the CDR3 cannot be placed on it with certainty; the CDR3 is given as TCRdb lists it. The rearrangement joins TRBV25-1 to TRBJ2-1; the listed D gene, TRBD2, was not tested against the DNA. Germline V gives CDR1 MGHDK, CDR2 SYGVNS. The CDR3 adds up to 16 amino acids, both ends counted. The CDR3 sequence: CACSVDGTLSYNEQFF.

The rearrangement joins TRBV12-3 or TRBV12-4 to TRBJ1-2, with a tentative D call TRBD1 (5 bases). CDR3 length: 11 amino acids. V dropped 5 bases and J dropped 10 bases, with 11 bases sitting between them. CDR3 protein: CASSLGHNYTF. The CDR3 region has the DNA TGTGCCAGCAGTCTCGGACACAACTACACCTTC.